What follows are 32 T cell receptor beta chains derived from one specimen sequenced in a study of sequential checkpoint blockade in melanoma. Treatment in this sample: randomized to nivolumab then ipilimumab (arm A) or the reverse (arm B). Only in-frame clones appear in the TCRdb table, and some are missing; sequencing was by immunoSEQ multiplex PCR. The sample includes 20,000 to 25,000 clones, roughly four fifths of them seen just once. The input for sequencing was CD8+ T cells sorted from blood (inferred from file names), taken from a patient given nivolumab and ipilimumab in sequence. The receptors shown here come from a human donor with melanoma.

The chain is built from TRBV18 and TRBJ1-2, with D perhaps matching TRBD1 (5 bases). This CDR3 region has 16 residues. Germline assignment: CDR1 KGHSH and CDR2 LQKENI. Trimming cost V 5 bases and J 4 bases, with 20 bases left between them. CDR3 sequence: CASSVNLDIWTYGYTF. The CDR3 DNA reads as TGTGCCAGCTCAGTGAACTTGGACATTTGGACCTATGGCTACACCTTC.

This clone is termed medium-sized. The chain employs TRBV2 and TRBJ2-7; 12 positions match TRBD1. Trimming at V came to 8 bases and at J to 5 bases, leaving 4 bases not matched to a gene. CDR1 is SNHLY and CDR2 is FYNNEI in the germline V gene. The CDR3 loop spans 13 amino acids. CDR3 sequence reads: CASRDRGRDEQYF. The CDR3 DNA reads TGTGCCAGCCGGGACAGGGGGCGCGACGAGCAGTACTTC.

DNA for the CDR3: TGTGCCAGCAGCCCGCTTAGGGCGGGAGGGAGAACAGATACGCAGTATTTT. This gives the protein CASSPLRAGGRTDTQYF. V gene TRBV11-2 combines with J gene TRBJ2-3; 9 positions agree with TRBD2. The CDR3 runs 17 residues. Germline CDR1 reads SGHAT; CDR2 reads FQNNGV. With V trimmed by 5 bases and J by 3 bases, 12 bases remained unmatched. Together with reference TRBV11-2 and TRBJ2-3, the CDR3 gives the full variable domain: EAGVAQSPRYKIIEKRQSVAFWCNPISGHATLYWYQQILGQGPKLLIQFQNNGVVDDSQLPKDRFSAERLKGVDSTLKIQPAKLEDSAVYLCASSPLRAGGRTDTQYFGPGTRLTVL.

This chain joins TRBV7-3 and TRBJ1-1; D is undetermined. The CDR3 extends over 13 amino acids. Trimming removed 3 bases at V and 2 bases at J, with 7 bases between. Germline CDR1 SGHTA, CDR2 FQGTGA. The DNA of the CDR3 is TGTGCCAGCAGCTTGACACCTAACACTGAAGCTTTCTTT. Translated: CASSLTPNTEAFF.

The rearrangement uses TRBV15 and TRBJ2-4, with a weak D call TRBD2 (6 bases). Trimming took off 0 bases at V and 1 base at J, with 10 bases between the two ends. The CDR3 covers 16 residues. Per the germline V gene, CDR1 is LNHNV and CDR2 is YYDKDF (reference sequence). The CDR3 sequence: CATSRDPAGAKNIQYF. The CDR3 DNA is TGTGCCACCAGCAGAGATCCTGCGGGGGCCAAAAACATTCAGTACTTC. Based on the CDR3 plus reference TRBV15 and TRBJ2-4, the full variable domain is DAMVIQNPRYQVTQFGKPVTLSCSQTLNHNVMYWYQQKSSQAPKLLFHYYDKDFNNEADTPDNFQSRRPNTSFCFLDIRSPGLGDTAMYLCATSRDPAGAKNIQYFGAGTRLSVL.

The chain uses TRBV28 and TRBJ2-4, with TRBD2 matching over 8 bases. Trimming at V came to 3 bases and at J to 4 bases, leaving 8 bases not matched to a gene. CDR1 and CDR2 (germline): MDHEN, SYDVKM. There are 16 residues in the CDR3. DNA of the CDR3: TGTGCCAGCAGTTTCCCAAGGACTAGCTCAAAAAACATTCAGTACTTC. Translation gives CASSFPRTSSKNIQYF.

This chain links TRBV30 with TRBJ2-3; 9 bases line up with TRBD2. The germline gives CDR1 GTSNPN, CDR2 SVGIG (reference sequence). V trimming: 2 bases; J trimming: 2 bases; junction bases outside the gene matches: 11. The CDR3 loop spans 17 amino acids. DNA of the CDR3: TGTGCCTGGAGTCGCCCACCCGGACTAGCGATCACAGATACGCAGTATTTT. Protein: CAWSRPPGLAITDTQYF.

V is TRBV19 and J is TRBJ1-1; the D gene is possibly TRBD1 (6 bases). Trimming removed 5 bases from V and 3 bases from J, with 16 bases in between. The CDR3 extends over 15 amino acids. Germline CDR1 LNHDA, CDR2 SQIVND (reference sequence). The CDR3 loop reads CASSGGRGRDTEAFF. The CDR3 region has the DNA TGTGCCAGTAGTGGGGGCCGGGGTAGGGACACTGAAGCTTTCTTT.

V gene TRBV30 combines with J gene TRBJ1-5; maybe TRBD1 (6 bases). Per the germline V gene, CDR1 is GTSNPN and CDR2 is SVGIG (reference sequence). V lost 5 bases to trimming and J lost 2 bases, with 10 bases between them. The CDR3 has 13 amino acids. CDR3: CAWEQGGNQPQHF. The CDR3 nucleotides are TGTGCCTGGGAACAGGGTGGCAATCAGCCCCAGCATTTT.

Comment on this clone: An end of the junction differs from the germline gene, which may be a read error. CDR3 sequence (DNA): TGTGCCAGCTGTGACAGGGCCTCCTACAATGAGCAGTTCTTC. It yields the protein CASCDRASYNEQFF. The rearrangement joins TRBV2 to TRBJ2-1, with 7 bases identical to TRBD1. Germline lookup yields CDR1 SNHLY and CDR2 FYNNEI. This CDR3 has 14 residues.

The rearrangement uses TRBV5-5 and TRBJ2-3; D unresolved. This CDR3 has 13 amino acids. The V gene's germline CDR1 is SGHKS and CDR2 YYEKEE (reference sequence). V gave up 0 bases and J gave up 4 bases, with 6 bases separating them. This chain's CDR3 is CASSLAPPDTQYF. The CDR3 nucleotides are TGTGCCAGCAGCTTGGCCCCTCCAGATACGCAGTATTTT.

The rearrangement links TRBV10-3 to TRBJ1-2; 9 bases align to TRBD1. In germline, CDR1 is ENHRY, CDR2 SYGVKD. V was clipped by 6 bases and J by 8 bases; unmatched bases: 4. CDR3 length: 12 residues. The CDR3 DNA sequence: TGTGCCATCAGAGCGGACAGGGGAGGCTACACCTTC. It specifies CAIRADRGGYTF.

This chain uses TRBV7-9 with TRBJ1-4; 7 bases are shared with TRBD1. This CDR3 contains 15 residues. Germline CDR1 is SEHNR and CDR2 is FQNEAQ (reference sequence). Losses at the gene ends were 5 bases for V and 6 bases for J; bases not matched to a gene: 9. CDR3 sequence reads: CASSNGDSRHEKLFF. The CDR3 DNA reads TGTGCCAGCAGCAACGGGGACAGTAGACATGAAAAACTGTTTTTT.

The genes are TRBV27 and TRBJ2-7; 11 bases align to TRBD1. The V segment lost 3 bases and the J segment 6 bases; nucleotides outside the gene matches: 10. The CDR3 has 16 amino acids. Germline-derived CDR1 and CDR2 are MNHEY and SMNVEV (reference sequence). Written as DNA, the CDR3 is TGTGCCAGCAGTTTGCACGGACAGGGGGCGCGTCGCGAGCAGTACTTC. Its translation: CASSLHGQGARREQYF.

The V call is TRBV29-1, the J call TRBJ1-3; tentative D call: TRBD1 (5 bases). The CDR3 is made up of 12 amino acids. The germline gives CDR1 SQVTM, CDR2 ANQGSEA. V lost 4 bases and J 4 bases, leaving 8 bases between the germline ends. The CDR3 region has the DNA TGCAGCGTTGTCACAGGCGGAAACACCATATATTTT. Protein: CSVVTGGNTIYF.

The chain recombines TRBV10-3 with TRBJ1-1; 8 bases match TRBD1. After removal of 6 bases from V and 0 bases from J, the junction contained 9 bases not matched to a gene. CDR3 length equals 16 residues. From germline, CDR1 is ENHRY and CDR2 SYGVKD. The CDR3 reads CAIRGSDRGMNTEAFF. CDR3 bases: TGTGCCATCAGAGGTAGCGACAGGGGAATGAACACTGAAGCTTTCTTT.

This chain uses TRBV19 with TRBJ2-7; 10 bases fit TRBD1. CDR3 length: 15 amino acids. V shed 4 bases, J shed 0 bases, and the junction held 3 bases outside the gene matches. The germline V gene encodes CDR1 LNHDA and CDR2 SQIVND (reference sequence). For the CDR3, the DNA is TGTGCCAGTAGTACTCGGGACAGGGGCTCCTACGAGCAGTACTTC. Amino acid sequence: CASSTRDRGSYEQYF. The complete variable domain, with remaining parts taken from reference TRBV19 and TRBJ2-7, reads DGGITQSPKYLFRKEGQNVTLSCEQNLNHDAMYWYRQDPGQGLRLIYYSQIVNDFQKGDIAEGYSVSREKKESFPLTVTSAQKNPTAFYLCASSTRDRGSYEQYFGPGTRLTVT.

V is TRBV10-3 and J is TRBJ1-4; tentatively, D is TRBD1 (6 bases). Deletions cut 10 bases from V and 5 bases from J, with 11 bases between. CDR3 length equals 12 residues. The germline V gene encodes CDR1 ENHRY and CDR2 SYGVKD. The DNA for the CDR3 is TGTGCCACATCAACAGGGAATGAAAAACTGTTTTTT. This gives the protein CATSTGNEKLFF.

This clone was observed a few times. The chain recombines TRBV29-1 with TRBJ2-7; possible D gene TRBD1, 8 bases. This CDR3 spans 15 amino acids. V lost 6 bases to trimming and J lost 7 bases, with 25 bases between them. Germline V lookup: CDR1 SQVTM, CDR2 ANQGSEA. CDR3 in DNA: TGCAGCGTCCTGAGGACAGGGAGCGGGGTGGGGGAGCAGTACTTC. It specifies CSVLRTGSGVGEQYF.

This clone appeared a few times. The chain recombines TRBV14 with TRBJ2-1, with 12 bases aligning to TRBD2. Trimming removed 5 bases from V and 6 bases from J; junction bases left unmatched: 8. Germline V gene lookup returns CDR1 SGHDN and CDR2 FVKESK. This CDR3 comprises 16 residues. CDR3 nucleotides: TGTGCCAGCAGCTGGACTAGCGGGAAAGTGGGCAATGAGCAGTTCTTC. Its protein is CASSWTSGKVGNEQFF.

This clone was found a few times. V usage is TRBV4-2 and J usage is TRBJ2-1; D might be TRBD1 (6 bases). The CDR3 runs 15 residues. V lost 1 base and J lost 0, with 7 bases in between. Germline V gene sequence: CDR1 LGHNA, CDR2 YNFKEQ. CDR3 DNA: TGTGCCAGCAGCCAAGCGACAGGCTCCTACAATGAGCAGTTCTTC. Translation gives CASSQATGSYNEQFF.

This sequence joins TRBV10-1 and TRBJ2-7; 8 bases are shared with TRBD1. The CDR3 sequence is 12 residues long. Germline assignment: CDR1 WNHNN and CDR2 SYGVQD (reference sequence). J lost 6 bases, V lost 8 bases, and 6 bases had no gene match. The CDR3 DNA reads TGCGCCAGCGGCGGACAGGGAGGCGAGCAGTACTTC. Protein sequence: CASGGQGGEQYF.

V and J are TRBV4-3 and TRBJ2-1; 8 positions agree with TRBD1. Trimming removed 1 base from V and 0 bases from J; junction bases left unmatched: 5. Per germline, CDR1 LGHNA and CDR2 YSLEER. The CDR3 contains 17 residues. The CDR3 loop reads CASSQGGQVSSYNEQFF. DNA for the CDR3: TGCGCCAGCAGCCAAGGGGGACAGGTTAGCTCCTACAATGAGCAGTTCTTC.

This chain uses TRBV6-5 with TRBJ1-5; TRBD1 aligns across 7 bases. V shed 2 bases and J 5 bases; nucleotides not matched to a gene: 6. The CDR3 sequence is 15 residues long. The V gene's germline CDR1 is MNHEY and CDR2 SVGAGI. In nucleotides, the CDR3 is TGTGCCAGCAGTTACACATCCGGGACAGATCAGCCCCAGCATTTT. This encodes CASSYTSGTDQPQHF.

A note on this clone: Within the sample, other DNA sequences also encode this same CDR3. The chain links TRBV7-2 to TRBJ2-5; no definite D call. There are 12 residues in the CDR3. Looked up from germline, CDR1 is SGHTA and CDR2 is FQGNSA. Trimming removed 2 bases at V and 5 bases at J, with 6 bases between. This CDR3 is CASSLTRETQYF. Here the CDR3 DNA reads TGTGCCAGCAGCTTAACCCGGGAGACCCAGTACTTC. Based on the CDR3 plus reference TRBV7-2 and TRBJ2-5, the full variable domain is GAGVSQSPSNKVTEKGKDVELRCDPISGHTALYWYRQSLGQGLEFLIYFQGNSAPDKSGLPSDRFSAERTGGSVSTLTIQRTQQEDSAVYLCASSLTRETQYFGPGTRLLVL.

The CDR3 bases are TGTGCCAGCAGCGCGATAAGCGGTAAAGGGCAGCCCCAGCATTTT. This gives the protein CASSAISGKGQPQHF. The rearrangement links TRBV11-2 to TRBJ1-5; D is unresolved. CDR3 length: 15 residues. V gave up 5 bases and J gave up 7 bases, with 18 bases separating them. The germline CDR1 and CDR2 sequences are SGHAT and FQNNGV.

This chain links TRBV28 with TRBJ1-4, with TRBD1 matching 7 bases. Germline assignment: CDR1 MDHEN and CDR2 SYDVKM. The CDR3 loop spans 15 amino acids. V gave up 3 bases and J gave up 5 bases; unmatched junction bases: 6. The CDR3 loop reads CASSFFGTENEKLFF. In nucleotides, the CDR3 is TGTGCCAGCAGTTTTTTTGGGACAGAGAATGAAAAACTGTTTTTT.

The chain joins TRBV5-4 to TRBJ2-7, with D maybe TRBD2 (6 bases). The CDR3 spans 17 residues. CDR1 SGHNT and CDR2 YYREEE come from the germline V gene (reference sequence). Trimming cost V 4 bases and J 0 bases, with 20 bases left between them. The CDR3 DNA follows: TGTGCCAGCAGCAGAATTCTAGCGAGCCACAGCTCCTACGAGCAGTACTTC. Its translation is CASSRILASHSSYEQYF.

This chain connects TRBV4-3 to TRBJ2-7, with 9 bases fitting TRBD1. In germline, CDR1 is LGHNA, CDR2 YSLEER. This CDR3 has 15 amino acids. Germline trimming cut 1 base from V and 4 bases from J; bases unmatched to any gene: 5. CDR3 in DNA: TGCGCCAGCAGCCAAGTGGGACAGGGAGATTACGAGCAGTACTTC. Translating it yields CASSQVGQGDYEQYF.

The V gene is TRBV5-1, the J gene TRBJ2-6; 11 bases are a match to TRBD2. The V gene's germline CDR1 is SGHRS and CDR2 YFSETQ. The CDR3 loop spans 19 amino acids. The V segment lost 4 bases and the J segment 1 base; nucleotides outside the gene matches: 10. CDR3 in amino acids: CASSVLAGGPSSGANVLTF. The CDR3 DNA reads as TGCGCCAGCAGCGTCCTAGCGGGGGGCCCCTCGTCTGGGGCCAACGTCCTGACTTTC.

The chain has TRBV6-6 and TRBJ2-1; 9 bases line up with TRBD1. Germline trimming cut 5 bases from V and 8 bases from J; bases unmatched to any gene: 10. Germline CDR1 and CDR2: MNHNY and SVGAGI (reference sequence). The CDR3 runs to 15 residues. The CDR3 bases are TGTGCCAGCAGTGGACAGGACAGGGGAGGGGATGAGCAGTTCTTC. Translated: CASSGQDRGGDEQFF.

This clone was recorded only once. J is TRBJ2-7 and V is TRBV28, with 8 positions matching TRBD2. The junction had 8 bases not matched to a gene; V was cut back by 7 bases and J by 0 bases. Looked up from germline, CDR1 is MDHEN and CDR2 is SYDVKM. The CDR3 spans 15 residues. The CDR3 DNA reads as TGTGCCAGCAACCCGGGACTAGGTCTCTCCTACGAGCAGTACTTC. Translated, it gives CASNPGLGLSYEQYF. Full variable domain (outside the CDR3, taken from reference TRBV28 and TRBJ2-7): DVKVTQSSRYLVKRTGEKVFLECVQDMDHENMFWYRQDPGLGLRLIYFSYDVKMKEKGDIPEGYSVSREKKERFSLILESASTNQTSMYLCASNPGLGLSYEQYFGPGTRLTVT.